Listed below are T cell receptor beta chains from one sample, sequenced in a study of blood T cell repertoires in COVID-19. TCRdb's table, derived via immunoSEQ multiplex PCR, lists solely in-frame clones and lacks some. The table has 150,000 to 200,000 clones, around 87% seen once. The sequencing input was PBMCs or T cells enriched from blood (not recorded which). These TCRs come from a woman aged 40 to 49 in a cohort exposed to, infected with or recovered from COVID-19 (not recorded which). Each CDR3 is given with its conserved first and last residue. Not all rows give a size; the values are once, few, many and, for expanded clones, a class.

CDR3: CATSDLQALSTDTQYF
size: -
J: TRBJ2-3
V: TRBV24-1

CDR3: CASSPSGNRQPQHF
size: -
J: TRBJ1-5
V: TRBV7-6

CDR3: CASSLEEGQYTTNEKLFF
size: -
J: TRBJ1-4
V: TRBV7-9

CDR3: CASTLSQTGGIEAFF
size: -
J: TRBJ1-1
V: TRBV6-5

CDR3: CASSTTPGQTQHF
size: -
J: TRBJ1-5
V: TRBV5-4

CDR3: CATGTGAYEQYF
size: -
J: TRBJ2-7
V: TRBV19

CDR3: CATSRGDRGPGELFF
size: -
J: TRBJ2-2
V: TRBV15

CDR3: CASSITLVHEQFF
size: once
J: TRBJ2-1
V: TRBV19

CDR3: CASSRLGQGDYEQYF
size: -
J: TRBJ2-7
V: TRBV6-5

CDR3: CASSLAASGEETQYF
size: -
J: TRBJ2-5
V: TRBV5-1

CDR3: CASSSDSFYEQYF
size: -
J: TRBJ2-7
V: TRBV3-1/TRBV3-2

CDR3: CASRREPEAFF
size: few
J: TRBJ1-1
V: TRBV28

CDR3: CASSQEGHYSGNTIYF
size: -
J: TRBJ1-3
V: TRBV3-1/TRBV3-2

CDR3: CASSYGQGNQPQHF
size: -
J: TRBJ1-5
V: TRBV7-9

CDR3: CASSILGPHHTGELFF
size: -
J: TRBJ2-2
V: TRBV5-4

CDR3: CASSQTSVGGQGTYGYTF
size: -
J: TRBJ1-2
V: TRBV4-2

CDR3: CASSLWSQGARGYTF
size: -
J: TRBJ1-2
V: TRBV27

CDR3: CASSTGLAGGTDTQYF
size: -
J: TRBJ2-3
V: TRBV3-1/TRBV3-2

CDR3: CASSLEIAVSGYNEQFF
size: -
J: TRBJ2-1
V: TRBV7-2

CDR3: CASSLGAAQAYTF
size: once
J: TRBJ1-2
V: TRBV5-6

CDR3: CASSLLPGGAGYGYTF
size: -
J: TRBJ1-2
V: TRBV4-1

CDR3: CASRTDRIGYTF
size: -
J: TRBJ1-2
V: TRBV12-3/TRBV12-4

CDR3: CASSMGRTEDEKLFF
size: -
J: TRBJ1-4
V: TRBV19

CDR3: CASSMGQGYEQYF
size: -
J: TRBJ2-7
V: TRBV19

CDR3: CASSKEVNYGYTF
size: -
J: TRBJ1-2
V: TRBV7-2

CDR3: CATRGDRDSYNEQFF
size: -
J: TRBJ2-1
V: TRBV15

CDR3: CASSQEAGVPNEQFF
size: -
J: TRBJ2-1
V: TRBV14

CDR3: CASSTIREQYF
size: -
J: TRBJ2-7
V: TRBV11-2

CDR3: CASSQIILGEGGNEKLFF
size: -
J: TRBJ1-4
V: TRBV4-1

CDR3: CASSRVMLAETYEQYF
size: -
J: TRBJ2-7
V: TRBV21-1

CDR3: CASSLGGKRETQYF
size: -
J: TRBJ2-5
V: TRBV6-5

CDR3: CATSDLQGNTDTQYF
size: -
J: TRBJ2-3
V: TRBV24-1

CDR3: CASSQVSTSLYNEQFF
size: -
J: TRBJ2-1
V: TRBV4-1

CDR3: CASSTGGTQPQHF
size: -
J: TRBJ1-5
V: TRBV6-2/TRBV6-3

CDR3: CASSLGLDYEQYF
size: -
J: TRBJ2-7
V: TRBV5-1

CDR3: CASSLAGRPTSNQPQHF
size: -
J: TRBJ1-5
V: TRBV7-9